This T cell receptor (beta chain) is drawn from a study of shared clonotypes between healthy human individuals. Study-wide points: Against clonotypes common to all four donors, non-shared ones had lower generation probabilities. Naive subsets generally had larger estimated richness than memory subsets.

This clone was found many times. Its antigen is not identified. The V end was cut by 5 bases, the J end by 6 bases, with 5 bases between. The CDR3 is made up of 11 amino acids. Germline assignment: CDR1 SNHLY and CDR2 FYNNEI. When replicate PCRs were run on sorted subsets, they used approximately 0.2 ug DNA, about 30,000 T cell genomes. Profiled with immunoSEQ multiplex PCR; TCRdb holds only in-frame clones, not every one. The sample includes over a million clones, under 80% seen only once; the top ten take 1.2% to 1.5%. The CD4+ fraction was divided into a CD45RA+ naive subset and a CD45RA-negative memory subset.

The V gene is TRBV2, the J gene TRBJ2-1; D is uncertain. Sequencing input: memory CD4+ T cells sorted from blood. Subset given: CD45RA-negative fraction. The sequence was collected from a man aged 18 to 29 in good health. The CDR3 sequence: CASSPLNEQFF. In DNA form, the CDR3 reads TGTGCCAGCAGTCCGCTCAATGAGCAGTTCTTC.